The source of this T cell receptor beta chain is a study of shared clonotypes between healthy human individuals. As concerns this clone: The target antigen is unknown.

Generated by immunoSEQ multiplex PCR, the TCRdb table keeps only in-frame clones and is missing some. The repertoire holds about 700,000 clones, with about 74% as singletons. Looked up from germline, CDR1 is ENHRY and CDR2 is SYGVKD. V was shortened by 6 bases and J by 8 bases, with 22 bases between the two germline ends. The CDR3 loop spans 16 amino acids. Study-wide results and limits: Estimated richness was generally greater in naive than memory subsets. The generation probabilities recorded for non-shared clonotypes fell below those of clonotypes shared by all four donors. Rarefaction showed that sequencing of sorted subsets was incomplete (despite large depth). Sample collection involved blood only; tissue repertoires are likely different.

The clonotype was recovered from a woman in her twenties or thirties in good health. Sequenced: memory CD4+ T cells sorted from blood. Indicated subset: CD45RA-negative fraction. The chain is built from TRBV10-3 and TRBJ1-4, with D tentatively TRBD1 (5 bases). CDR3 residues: CAIRRGGGQGREKLFF. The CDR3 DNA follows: TGTGCCATCAGGAGAGGCGGCGGCCAGGGAAGGGAAAAACTGTTTTTT.